The 13 T cell receptor beta chains below all came from one sample that was sequenced in a study of cytomegalovirus exposure and HLA in healthy donors. Vbeta (60) and Jbeta (13) primers were used in the PCR. Clones were read by immunoSEQ multiplex PCR, and TCRdb kept only the in-frame ones, dropping some. This sample has about 120,000 clones, with about 80% found just once. The material sequenced was PBMCs. These TCRs come from a woman aged 40 to 50 in good health and CMV-seropositive.

V and J are TRBV7-2 and TRBJ2-5; 8 bases match TRBD2. The CDR3 has 16 residues. V gave up 3 bases and J gave up 2 bases; unmatched junction bases: 8. Germline CDR1 SGHTA, CDR2 FQGNSA. The CDR3 DNA sequence: TGTGCCAGCAGCTTTGTAGCGGGACCGCGACAAGAGACCCAGTACTTC. Protein: CASSFVAGPRQETQYF.

Only one count was recorded for this clone. At one end the junction does not follow the germline gene, possibly because of a read error. The chain links TRBV6-5 to TRBJ1-5; D is possibly TRBD1 (6 bases). The germline V gene encodes CDR1 MNHEY and CDR2 SVGAGI. The CDR3 contains 13 residues. The CDR3 DNA reads as TGTGCCTGCAGGGGCAGGGTAGATCAGCCCCAGCATTTT. Residues: CACRGRVDQPQHF.

The genes are TRBV19 and TRBJ2-3; 7 nucleotides line up with TRBD2. V trimming: 7 bases; J trimming: 9 bases; junction bases outside the gene matches: 13. The CDR3 runs to 14 residues. Per germline, CDR1 LNHDA and CDR2 SQIVND (reference sequence). Here the CDR3 DNA reads TGTGCCAGTAACGTAGCGGGCCGCGGGCCGACGCAGTATTTT. Encoded protein: CASNVAGRGPTQYF. The whole variable domain, remainder taken from reference TRBV19 and TRBJ2-3, is DGGITQSPKYLFRKEGQNVTLSCEQNLNHDAMYWYRQDPGQGLRLIYYSQIVNDFQKGDIAEGYSVSREKKESFPLTVTSAQKNPTAFYLCASNVAGRGPTQYFGPGTRLTVL.

V usage is TRBV11-2 and J usage is TRBJ2-1; D gene uncertain. V was shortened by 1 base and J by 9 bases, with 10 bases between the two germline ends. From germline, CDR1 is SGHAT and CDR2 FQNNGV. CDR3 size: 13 residues. The DNA for the CDR3 is TGTGCCAGCAGCTTAGGGTCAAACTCTGAGCAGTTCTTC. Protein product: CASSLGSNSEQFF.

The chain carries TRBV14 and TRBJ2-5, with no clear D. With 4 bases removed from V and 3 bases from J, the gap between germline ends came to 3 bases. The CDR3 consists of 11 residues. Germline CDR1 is SGHDN and CDR2 is FVKESK. The CDR3 DNA follows: TGTGCCAGCAGCCGCGAAGAGACCCAGTACTTC. Its protein product is CASSREETQYF. The whole variable domain, filled in from reference TRBV14 and TRBJ2-5, reads EAGVTQFPSHSVIEKGQTVTLRCDPISGHDNLYWYRRVMGKEIKFLLHFVKESKQDESGMPNNRFLAERTGGTYSTLKVQPAELEDSGVYFCASSREETQYFGPGTRLLVL.

The chain carries TRBV19 and TRBJ1-1; no firm D call. Trimming removed 5 bases from V and 3 bases from J, with 7 bases in between. This CDR3 has 12 residues. CDR1 and CDR2 from the germline V gene are LNHDA and SQIVND (reference sequence). This CDR3 reads CASSRHDTEAFF. The CDR3, as DNA: TGTGCCAGTAGTCGACATGACACTGAAGCTTTCTTT. Together with reference TRBV19 and TRBJ1-1, the CDR3 gives the full variable domain: DGGITQSPKYLFRKEGQNVTLSCEQNLNHDAMYWYRQDPGQGLRLIYYSQIVNDFQKGDIAEGYSVSREKKESFPLTVTSAQKNPTAFYLCASSRHDTEAFFGQGTRLTVV.

This chain links TRBV2 with TRBJ1-4, with a possible D match to TRBD1 (5 bases). Germline CDR1 reads SNHLY; CDR2 reads FYNNEI. There are 16 residues in the CDR3. V dropped 4 bases and J dropped 2 bases, with 14 bases sitting between them. Written as DNA, the CDR3 is TGTGCCAGCAGTGTTAGGCAGGGTATTACTAATGAAAAACTGTTTTTT. Its translation: CASSVRQGITNEKLFF.

The rearrangement links TRBV6-6 to TRBJ2-7; D is perhaps TRBD1 (5 bases). The V and J ends lost 2 bases and 2 bases respectively, with 10 bases between them. This CDR3 has 14 residues. Germline V gives CDR1 MNHNY, CDR2 SVGAGI (reference sequence). The CDR3 coding sequence is TGTGCCAGCAGTTACGGGGCAGGACCCTACGAGCAGTACTTC. Protein product: CASSYGAGPYEQYF.

The sample holds a few counts of this clone. The chain couples TRBV7-2 to TRBJ2-6, with 7 nucleotides matching TRBD1. From germline, CDR1 is SGHTA and CDR2 FQGNSA. This CDR3 is 14 amino acids long. DNA of the CDR3: TGTGGACAGGGTGAACTCTCTGGGGCCAACGTCCTGACTTTC. The encoded protein is CGQGELSGANVLTF.

The chain is built from TRBV20-1 and TRBJ2-7; D is unresolved. Looked up from germline, CDR1 is DFQATT and CDR2 is SNEGSKA (reference sequence). Trimming removed 8 bases at V and 7 bases at J, with 12 bases between. The length of the CDR3 is 10 residues. This CDR3 reads CSTYPEEQYF. CDR3 bases: TGCAGTACCTATCCTGAGGAGCAGTACTTC.

This clone appeared a single time. This chain uses TRBV5-6 with TRBJ2-7; 7 bases align to TRBD1. V dropped 4 bases and J dropped 1; count of bases not matched to a gene: 8. Germline CDR1 reads SGHDT; CDR2 reads YYEEEE. There are 15 residues in the CDR3. CDR3 in DNA: TGTGCCAGCAGCCGACAGGGTTGGGGGTCCTACGAGCAGTACTTC. It specifies CASSRQGWGSYEQYF.

The rearrangement joins TRBV6-6 to TRBJ1-5, with 8 bases fitting TRBD1. The V gene end was trimmed by 6 bases and the J gene end by 5 bases; junction bases not matched to a gene: 9. The germline gives CDR1 MNHNY, CDR2 SVGAGI (reference sequence). The CDR3 spans 15 residues. CDR3: CASSRTGWGDQPQHF. The CDR3 DNA follows: TGTGCCAGCAGCCGGACAGGGTGGGGCGATCAGCCCCAGCATTTT.

The chain couples TRBV4-1 to TRBJ1-2; D perhaps matches TRBD1 (5 bases). There are 15 residues in the CDR3. Trimming removed 0 bases from V and 7 bases from J, with 15 bases in between. The V gene's germline CDR1 is MGHRA and CDR2 YSYEKL. The chain's CDR3 is CASSQDGGGSGGYTF. Written as DNA, the CDR3 is TGCGCCAGCAGCCAAGATGGGGGAGGTAGTGGTGGCTACACCTTC.